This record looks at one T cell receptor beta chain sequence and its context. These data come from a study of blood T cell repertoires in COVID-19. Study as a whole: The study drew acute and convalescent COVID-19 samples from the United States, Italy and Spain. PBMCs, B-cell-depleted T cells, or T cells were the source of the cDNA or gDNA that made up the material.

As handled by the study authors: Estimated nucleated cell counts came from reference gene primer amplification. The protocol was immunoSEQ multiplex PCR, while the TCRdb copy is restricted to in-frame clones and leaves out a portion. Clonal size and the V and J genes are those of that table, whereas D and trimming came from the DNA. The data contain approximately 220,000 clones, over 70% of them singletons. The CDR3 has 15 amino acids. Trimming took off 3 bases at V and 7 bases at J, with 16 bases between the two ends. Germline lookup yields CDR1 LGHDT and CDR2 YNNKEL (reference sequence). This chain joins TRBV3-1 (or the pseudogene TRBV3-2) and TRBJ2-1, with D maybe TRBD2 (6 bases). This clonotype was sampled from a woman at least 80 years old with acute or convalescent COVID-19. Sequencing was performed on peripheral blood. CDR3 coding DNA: TGTGCCAGCAGCCAGGGAGGTCCGTTTCGTAATGAGCAGTTCTTC. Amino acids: CASSQGGPFRNEQFF.